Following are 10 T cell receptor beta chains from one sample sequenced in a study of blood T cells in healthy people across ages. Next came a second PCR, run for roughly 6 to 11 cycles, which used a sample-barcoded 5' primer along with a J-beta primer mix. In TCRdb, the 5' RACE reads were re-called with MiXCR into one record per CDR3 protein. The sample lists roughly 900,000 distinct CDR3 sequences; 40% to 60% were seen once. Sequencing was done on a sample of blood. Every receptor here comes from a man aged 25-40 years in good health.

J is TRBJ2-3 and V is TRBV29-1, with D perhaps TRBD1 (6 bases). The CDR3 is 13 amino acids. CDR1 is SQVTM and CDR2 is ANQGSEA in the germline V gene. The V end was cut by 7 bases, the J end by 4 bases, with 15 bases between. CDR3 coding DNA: TGCAGCGGCCGACAGGCAGTCGCAGATACGCAGTATTTT. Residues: CSGRQAVADTQYF.

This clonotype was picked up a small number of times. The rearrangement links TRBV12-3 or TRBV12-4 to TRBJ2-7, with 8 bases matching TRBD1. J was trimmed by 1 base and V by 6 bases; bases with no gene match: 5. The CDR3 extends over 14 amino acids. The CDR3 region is CASRDRDNSYEQYF. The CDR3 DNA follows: TGTGCCAGCAGGGACAGGGATAATTCCTACGAGCAGTACTTC.

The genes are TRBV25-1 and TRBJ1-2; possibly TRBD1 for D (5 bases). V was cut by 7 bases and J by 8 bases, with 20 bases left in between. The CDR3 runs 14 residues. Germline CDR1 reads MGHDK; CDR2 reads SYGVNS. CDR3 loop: CASTRTVRREGYTF. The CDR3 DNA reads TGTGCCAGCACGCGCACTGTTCGCAGGGAGGGCTACACCTTC.

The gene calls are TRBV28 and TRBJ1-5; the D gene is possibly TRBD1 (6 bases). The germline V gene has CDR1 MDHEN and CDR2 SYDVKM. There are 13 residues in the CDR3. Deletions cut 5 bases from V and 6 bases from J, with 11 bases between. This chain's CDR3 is CASSQDSPQPQHF. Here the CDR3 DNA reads TGTGCCAGCAGTCAGGACAGCCCTCAGCCCCAGCATTTT.

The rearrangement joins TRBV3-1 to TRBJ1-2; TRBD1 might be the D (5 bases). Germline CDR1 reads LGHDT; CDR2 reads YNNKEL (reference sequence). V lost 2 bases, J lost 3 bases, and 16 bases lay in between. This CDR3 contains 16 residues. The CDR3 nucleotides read TGTGCCAGCAGCCAAAGAGGGACGGGGCGCGACTATGGCTACACCTTC. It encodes CASSQRGTGRDYGYTF.

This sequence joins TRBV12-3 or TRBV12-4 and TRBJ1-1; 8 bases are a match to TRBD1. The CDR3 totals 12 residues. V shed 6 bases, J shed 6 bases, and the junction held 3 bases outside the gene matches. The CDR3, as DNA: TGTGCCAGCAGGACAGGGGTTCCTGAAGCTTTCTTT. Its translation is CASRTGVPEAFF.

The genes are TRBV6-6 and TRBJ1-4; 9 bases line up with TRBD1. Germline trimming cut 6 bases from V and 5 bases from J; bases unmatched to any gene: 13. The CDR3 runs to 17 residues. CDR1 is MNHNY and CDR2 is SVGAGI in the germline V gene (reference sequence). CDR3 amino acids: CASSPWTGAQENEKLFF. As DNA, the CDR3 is TGTGCCAGCAGCCCTTGGACAGGGGCGCAAGAGAATGAAAAACTGTTTTTT.

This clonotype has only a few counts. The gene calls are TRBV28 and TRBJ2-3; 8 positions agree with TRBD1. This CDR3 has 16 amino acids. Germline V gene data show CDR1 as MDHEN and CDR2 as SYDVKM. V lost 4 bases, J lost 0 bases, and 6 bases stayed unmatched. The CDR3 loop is CASSSAGTGSTDTQYF. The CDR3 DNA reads TGTGCCAGCAGTTCAGCCGGGACAGGAAGCACAGATACGCAGTATTTT.

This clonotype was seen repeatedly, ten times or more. CDR3 DNA: TGTGCCAGCAGTACACCTAGCGGGACCACAGATACGCAGTATTTT. Amino acids: CASSTPSGTTDTQYF. This chain links TRBV28 with TRBJ2-3; 9 nucleotides line up with TRBD2. V lost 5 bases and J lost 2; bases outside the gene matches: 5. Germline assignment: CDR1 MDHEN and CDR2 SYDVKM. CDR3 size: 15 residues. The variable domain in full, with the rest retrieved from reference TRBV28 and TRBJ2-3, is DVKVTQSSRYLVKRTGEKVFLECVQDMDHENMFWYRQDPGLGLRLIYFSYDVKMKEKGDIPEGYSVSREKKERFSLILESASTNQTSMYLCASSTPSGTTDTQYFGPGTRLTVL.

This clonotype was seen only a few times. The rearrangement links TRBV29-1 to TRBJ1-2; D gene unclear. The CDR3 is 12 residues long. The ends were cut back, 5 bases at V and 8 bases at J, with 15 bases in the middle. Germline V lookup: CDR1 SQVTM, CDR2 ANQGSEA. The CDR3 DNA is TGCAGCGTTCTGGGAGGTCTTGGCGGCTACACCTTC. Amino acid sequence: CSVLGGLGGYTF. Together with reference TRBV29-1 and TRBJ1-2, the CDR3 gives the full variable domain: SAVISQKPSRDICQRGTSLTIQCQVDSQVTMMFWYRQQPGQSLTLIATANQGSEATYESGFVIDKFPISRPNLTFSTLTVSNMSPEDSSIYLCSVLGGLGGYTFGSGTRLTVV.